One and the same sample provided the 5 T cell receptor beta chains below, sequenced in a study of blood T cells in healthy people across ages. It was with a sample-barcoded 5' primer and a J-beta primer mix that a second PCR of about 6 to 12 cycles was run. TCRdb independently ran MiXCR on the 5' RACE reads; one entry per CDR3 protein. This table holds more than 900,000 distinct CDR3 sequences, almost 30% found once. The sample also formed part of further work on T cells of mothers and their children.

The sequencing input was blood. All receptors derive from a woman aged 40 to 49 in good health.

Comment on this clonotype: One end of the junction does not line up with germline, which may come from a read error. The chain recombines TRBV7-9 with TRBJ1-1, with D perhaps TRBD1 (5 bases). The CDR3 contains 15 residues. Germline V gene data show CDR1 as SEHNR and CDR2 as FQNEAQ (reference sequence). The CDR3 loop reads CASGLRQGIGTEAFF. For the CDR3, the DNA is TGTGCCAGCGGCTTGCGCCAGGGAATTGGCACTGAAGCTTTCTTT. Full variable domain (missing parts from reference TRBV7-9 and TRBJ1-1): DTGVSQNPRHKITKRGQNVTFRCDPISEHNRLYWYRQTLGQGPEFLTYFQNEAQLEKSRLLSDRFSAERPKGSFSTLEIQRTEQGDSAMYLCASGLRQGIGTEAFFGQGTRLTVV.

This clonotype was detected only a few times. The chain uses TRBV28 and TRBJ2-1; TRBD2 is a possible D gene (7 bases). The CDR3 is 12 amino acids. Germline V gives CDR1 MDHEN, CDR2 SYDVKM. V lost 2 bases, J lost 15 bases, and 14 bases lay in between. The CDR3 protein is CASSLRAGAGFF. As DNA, the CDR3 is TGTGCCAGCAGTTTACGTGCGGGGGCGGGGTTCTTC. The whole variable domain, remainder taken from reference TRBV28 and TRBJ2-1, is DVKVTQSSRYLVKRTGEKVFLECVQDMDHENMFWYRQDPGLGLRLIYFSYDVKMKEKGDIPEGYSVSREKKERFSLILESASTNQTSMYLCASSLRAGAGFFGPGTRLTVL.

This chain uses TRBV7-2 with TRBJ2-5, with a tentative D call TRBD2 (5 bases). CDR1 is SGHTA and CDR2 is FQGNSA in the germline V gene. The length of the CDR3 is 16 residues. Trimming took 4 bases from V and 5 from J, leaving 20 bases between them. The CDR3 DNA reads as TGTGCCAGCAGCTCTGCGGGCCTTCGAGTTAGGGAGACCCAGTACTTC. Translation gives CASSSAGLRVRETQYF.

This clonotype came up a few times. A much larger clone differs from this one at a single base, so this may be a read error. J is TRBJ1-2 and V is TRBV28; D call uncertain. Trimming removed 5 bases at V and 4 bases at J, with 5 bases between. From germline, CDR1 is MDHEN and CDR2 SYDVKM. The CDR3 has 11 residues. The CDR3 loop is CASSPTYGYTF. Written as DNA, the CDR3 is TGTGCCAGCAGTCCCACCTATGGCTACACCTTC.

This clonotype was recorded at least ten times. Here the CDR3 reads CATSRDQGASYGYTF. The CDR3 DNA sequence: TGTGCCACCAGCAGAGATCAGGGGGCGTCCTATGGCTACACCTTC. V usage is TRBV15 and J usage is TRBJ1-2; TRBD1 matches at 8 bases. V was pared by 0 bases and J by 4 bases, with 4 bases of the junction left unmatched. CDR1 is LNHNV, CDR2 YYDKDF, per germline (reference sequence). The length of the CDR3 is 15 residues.